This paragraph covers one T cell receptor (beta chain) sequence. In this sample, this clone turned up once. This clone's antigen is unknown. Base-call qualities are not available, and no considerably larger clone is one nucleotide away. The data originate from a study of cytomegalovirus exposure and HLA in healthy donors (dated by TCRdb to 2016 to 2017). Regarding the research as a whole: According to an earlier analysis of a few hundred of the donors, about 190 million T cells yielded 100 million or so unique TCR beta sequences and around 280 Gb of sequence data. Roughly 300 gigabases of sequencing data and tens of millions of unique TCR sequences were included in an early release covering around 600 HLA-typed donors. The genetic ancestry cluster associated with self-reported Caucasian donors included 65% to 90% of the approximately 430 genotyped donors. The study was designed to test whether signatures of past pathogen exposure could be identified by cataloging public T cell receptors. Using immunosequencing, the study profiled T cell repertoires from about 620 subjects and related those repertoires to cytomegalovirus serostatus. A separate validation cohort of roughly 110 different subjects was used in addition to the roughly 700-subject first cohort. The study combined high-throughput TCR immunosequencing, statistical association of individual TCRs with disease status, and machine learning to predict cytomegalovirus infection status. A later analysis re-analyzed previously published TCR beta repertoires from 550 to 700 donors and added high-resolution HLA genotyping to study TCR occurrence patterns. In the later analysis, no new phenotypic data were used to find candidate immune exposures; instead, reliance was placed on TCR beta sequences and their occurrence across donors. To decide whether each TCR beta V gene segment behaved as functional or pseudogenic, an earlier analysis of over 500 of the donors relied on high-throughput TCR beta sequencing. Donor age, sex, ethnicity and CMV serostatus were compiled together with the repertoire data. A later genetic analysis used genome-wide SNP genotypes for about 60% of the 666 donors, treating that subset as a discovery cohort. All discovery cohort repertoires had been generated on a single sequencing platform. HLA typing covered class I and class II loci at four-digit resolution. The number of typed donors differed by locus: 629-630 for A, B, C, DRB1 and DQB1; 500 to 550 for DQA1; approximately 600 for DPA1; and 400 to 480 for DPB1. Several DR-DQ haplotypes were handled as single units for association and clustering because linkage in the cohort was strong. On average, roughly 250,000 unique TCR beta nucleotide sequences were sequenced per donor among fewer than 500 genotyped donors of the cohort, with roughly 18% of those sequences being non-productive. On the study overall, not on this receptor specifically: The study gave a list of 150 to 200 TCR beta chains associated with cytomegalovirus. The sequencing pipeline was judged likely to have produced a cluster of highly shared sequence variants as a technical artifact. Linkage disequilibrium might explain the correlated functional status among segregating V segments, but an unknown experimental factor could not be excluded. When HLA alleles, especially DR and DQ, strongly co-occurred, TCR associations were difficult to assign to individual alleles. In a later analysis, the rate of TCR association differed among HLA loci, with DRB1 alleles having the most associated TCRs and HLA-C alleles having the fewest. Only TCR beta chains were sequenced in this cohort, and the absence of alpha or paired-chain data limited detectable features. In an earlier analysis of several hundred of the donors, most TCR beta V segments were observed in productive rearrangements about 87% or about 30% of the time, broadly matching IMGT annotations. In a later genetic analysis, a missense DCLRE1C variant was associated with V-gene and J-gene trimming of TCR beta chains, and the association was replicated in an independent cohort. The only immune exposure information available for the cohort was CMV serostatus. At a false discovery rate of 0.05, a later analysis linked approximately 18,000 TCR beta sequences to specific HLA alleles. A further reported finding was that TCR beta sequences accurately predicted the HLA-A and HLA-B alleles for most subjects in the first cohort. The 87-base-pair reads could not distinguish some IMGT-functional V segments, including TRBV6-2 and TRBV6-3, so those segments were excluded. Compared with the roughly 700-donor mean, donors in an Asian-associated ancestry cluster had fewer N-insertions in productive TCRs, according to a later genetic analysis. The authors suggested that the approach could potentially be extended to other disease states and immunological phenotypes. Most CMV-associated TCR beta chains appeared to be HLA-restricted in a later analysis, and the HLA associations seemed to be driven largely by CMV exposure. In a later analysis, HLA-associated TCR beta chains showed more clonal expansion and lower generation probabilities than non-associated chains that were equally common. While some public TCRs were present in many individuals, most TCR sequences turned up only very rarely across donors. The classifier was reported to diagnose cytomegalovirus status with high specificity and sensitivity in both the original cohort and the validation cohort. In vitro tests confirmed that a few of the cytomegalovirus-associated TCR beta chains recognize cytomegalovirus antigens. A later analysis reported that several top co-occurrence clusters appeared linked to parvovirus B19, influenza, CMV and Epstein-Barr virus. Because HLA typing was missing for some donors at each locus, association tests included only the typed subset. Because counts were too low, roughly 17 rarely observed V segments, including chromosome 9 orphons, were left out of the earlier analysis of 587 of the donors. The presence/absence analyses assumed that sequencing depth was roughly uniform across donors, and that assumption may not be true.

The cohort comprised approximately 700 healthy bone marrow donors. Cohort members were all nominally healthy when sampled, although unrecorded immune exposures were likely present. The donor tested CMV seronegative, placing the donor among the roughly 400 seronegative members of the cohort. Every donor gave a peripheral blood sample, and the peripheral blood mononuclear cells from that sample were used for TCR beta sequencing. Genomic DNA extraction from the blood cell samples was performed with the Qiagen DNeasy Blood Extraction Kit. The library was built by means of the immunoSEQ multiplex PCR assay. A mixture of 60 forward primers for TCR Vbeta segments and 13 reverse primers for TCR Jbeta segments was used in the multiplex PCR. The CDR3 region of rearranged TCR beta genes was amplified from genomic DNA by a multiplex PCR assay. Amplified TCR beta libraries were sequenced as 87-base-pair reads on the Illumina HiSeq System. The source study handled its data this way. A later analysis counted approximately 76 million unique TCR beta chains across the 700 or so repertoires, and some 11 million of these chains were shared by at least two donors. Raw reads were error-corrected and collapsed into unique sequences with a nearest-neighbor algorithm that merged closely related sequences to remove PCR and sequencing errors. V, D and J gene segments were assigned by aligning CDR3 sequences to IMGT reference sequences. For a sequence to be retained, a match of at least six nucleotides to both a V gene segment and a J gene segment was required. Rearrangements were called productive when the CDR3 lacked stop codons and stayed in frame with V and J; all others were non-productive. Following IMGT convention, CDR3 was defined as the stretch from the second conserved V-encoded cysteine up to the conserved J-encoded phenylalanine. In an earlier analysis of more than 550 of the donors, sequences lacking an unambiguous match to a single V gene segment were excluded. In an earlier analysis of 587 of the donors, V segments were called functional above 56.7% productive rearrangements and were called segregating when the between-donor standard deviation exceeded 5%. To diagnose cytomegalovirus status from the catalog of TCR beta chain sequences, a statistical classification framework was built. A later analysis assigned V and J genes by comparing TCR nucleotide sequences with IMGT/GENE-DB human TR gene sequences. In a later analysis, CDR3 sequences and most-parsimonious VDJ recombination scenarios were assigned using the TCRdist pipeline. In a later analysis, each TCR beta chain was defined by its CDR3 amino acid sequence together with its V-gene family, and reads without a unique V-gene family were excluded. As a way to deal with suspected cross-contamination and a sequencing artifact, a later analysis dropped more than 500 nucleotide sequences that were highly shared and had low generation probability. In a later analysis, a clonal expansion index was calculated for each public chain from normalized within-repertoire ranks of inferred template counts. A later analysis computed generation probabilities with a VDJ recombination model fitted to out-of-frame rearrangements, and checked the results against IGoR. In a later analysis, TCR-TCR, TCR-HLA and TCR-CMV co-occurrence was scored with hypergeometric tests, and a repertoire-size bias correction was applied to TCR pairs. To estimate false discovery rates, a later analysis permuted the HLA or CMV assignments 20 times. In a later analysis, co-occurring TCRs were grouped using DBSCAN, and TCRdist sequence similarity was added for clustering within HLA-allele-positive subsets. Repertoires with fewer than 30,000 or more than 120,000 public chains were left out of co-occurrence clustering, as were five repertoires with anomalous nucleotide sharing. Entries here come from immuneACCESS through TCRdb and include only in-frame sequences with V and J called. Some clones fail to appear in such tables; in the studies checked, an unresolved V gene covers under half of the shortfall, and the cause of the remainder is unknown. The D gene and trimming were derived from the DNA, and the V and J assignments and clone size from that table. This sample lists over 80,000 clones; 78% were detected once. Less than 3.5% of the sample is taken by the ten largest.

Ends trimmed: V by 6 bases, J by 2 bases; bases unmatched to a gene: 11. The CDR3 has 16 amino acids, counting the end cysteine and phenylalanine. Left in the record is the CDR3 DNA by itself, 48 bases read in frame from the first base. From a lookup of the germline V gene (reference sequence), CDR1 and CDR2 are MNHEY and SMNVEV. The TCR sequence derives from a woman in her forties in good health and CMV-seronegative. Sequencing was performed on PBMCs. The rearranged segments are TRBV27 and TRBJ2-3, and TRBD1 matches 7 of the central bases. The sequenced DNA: TGTGCCAGCAGGCTACAGGGGCACGCGAACACAGATACGCAGTATTTT. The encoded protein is CASRLQGHANTDTQYF.